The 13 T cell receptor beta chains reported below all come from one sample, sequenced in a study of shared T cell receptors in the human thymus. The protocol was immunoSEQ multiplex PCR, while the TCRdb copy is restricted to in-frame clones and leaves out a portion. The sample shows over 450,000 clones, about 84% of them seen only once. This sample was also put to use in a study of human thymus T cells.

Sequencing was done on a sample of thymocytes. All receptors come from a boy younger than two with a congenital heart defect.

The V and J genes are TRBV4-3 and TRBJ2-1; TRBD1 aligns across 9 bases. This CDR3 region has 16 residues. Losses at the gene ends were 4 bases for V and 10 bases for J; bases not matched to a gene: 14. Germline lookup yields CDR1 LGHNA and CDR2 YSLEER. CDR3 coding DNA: TGCGCCAGCAGCCCCACCGGGGACAGGGTTCTAAAAGAGCAGTTCTTC. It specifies CASSPTGDRVLKEQFF.

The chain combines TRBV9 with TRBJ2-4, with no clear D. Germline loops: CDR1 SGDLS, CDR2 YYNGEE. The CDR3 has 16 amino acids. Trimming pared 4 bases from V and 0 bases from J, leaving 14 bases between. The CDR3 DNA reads TGTGCCAGCAGCCCATCCCCCCAATTAGCCAAAAACATTCAGTACTTC. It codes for CASSPSPQLAKNIQYF.

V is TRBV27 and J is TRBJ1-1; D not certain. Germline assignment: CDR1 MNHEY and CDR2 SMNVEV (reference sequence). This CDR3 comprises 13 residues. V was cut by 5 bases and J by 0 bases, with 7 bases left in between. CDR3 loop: CASSAEMNTEAFF. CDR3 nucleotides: TGTGCCAGCAGTGCCGAGATGAACACTGAAGCTTTCTTT.

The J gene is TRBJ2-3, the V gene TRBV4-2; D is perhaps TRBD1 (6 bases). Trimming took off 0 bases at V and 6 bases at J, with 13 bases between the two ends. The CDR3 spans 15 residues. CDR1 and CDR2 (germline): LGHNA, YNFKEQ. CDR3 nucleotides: TGTGCCAGCAGCCAAGAGGGGGCTCTCGGGGATACGCAGTATTTT. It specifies CASSQEGALGDTQYF.

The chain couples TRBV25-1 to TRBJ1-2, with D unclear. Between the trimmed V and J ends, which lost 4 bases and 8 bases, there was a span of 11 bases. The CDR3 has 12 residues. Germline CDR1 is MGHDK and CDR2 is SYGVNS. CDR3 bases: TGTGCCAGCAGTGGAGGGAAGGAGGGCTACACCTTC. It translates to CASSGGKEGYTF.

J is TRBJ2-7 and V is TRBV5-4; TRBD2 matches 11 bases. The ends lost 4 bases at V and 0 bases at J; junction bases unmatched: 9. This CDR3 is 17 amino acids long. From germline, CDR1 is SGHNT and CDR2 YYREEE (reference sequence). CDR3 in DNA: TGTGCCAGCAGCCCCAGGACTAGCGGGCCGTCCTCCTACGAGCAGTACTTC. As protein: CASSPRTSGPSSYEQYF.

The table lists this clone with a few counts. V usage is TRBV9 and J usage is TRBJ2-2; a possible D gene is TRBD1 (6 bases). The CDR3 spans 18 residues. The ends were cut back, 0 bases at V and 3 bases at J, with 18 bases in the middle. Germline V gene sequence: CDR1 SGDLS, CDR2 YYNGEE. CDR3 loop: CASSVAGFRQGYTGELFF. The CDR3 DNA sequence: TGTGCCAGCAGCGTAGCTGGTTTCCGCCAGGGGTACACCGGGGAGCTGTTTTTT.

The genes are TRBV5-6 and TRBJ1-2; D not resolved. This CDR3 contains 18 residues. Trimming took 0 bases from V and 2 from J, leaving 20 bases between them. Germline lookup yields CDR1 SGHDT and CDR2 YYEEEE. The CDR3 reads CASSLAPRILGANYGYTF. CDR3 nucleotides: TGTGCCAGCAGCTTGGCCCCCCGGATTTTGGGCGCAAACTATGGCTACACCTTC.

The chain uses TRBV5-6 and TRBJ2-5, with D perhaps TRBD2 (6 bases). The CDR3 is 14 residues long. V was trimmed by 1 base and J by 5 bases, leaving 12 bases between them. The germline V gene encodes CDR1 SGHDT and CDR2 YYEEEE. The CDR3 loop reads CASSLSGVGETQYF. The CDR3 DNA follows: TGTGCCAGCAGCTTGTCGGGAGTTGGGGAGACCCAGTACTTC.

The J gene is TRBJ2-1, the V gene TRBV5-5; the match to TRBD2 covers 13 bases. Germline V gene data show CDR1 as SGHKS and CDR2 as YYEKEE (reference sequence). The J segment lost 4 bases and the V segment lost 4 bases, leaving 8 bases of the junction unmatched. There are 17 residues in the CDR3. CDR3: CASSRRTSGGRYNEQFF. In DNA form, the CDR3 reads TGTGCCAGCAGCCGCCGGACTAGCGGGGGAAGATACAATGAGCAGTTCTTC.

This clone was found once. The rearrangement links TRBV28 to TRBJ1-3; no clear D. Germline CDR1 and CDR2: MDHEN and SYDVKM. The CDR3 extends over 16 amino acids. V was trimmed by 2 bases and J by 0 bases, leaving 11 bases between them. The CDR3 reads CASSLGQANSGNTIYF. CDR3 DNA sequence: TGTGCCAGCAGTTTAGGGCAGGCCAACTCTGGAAACACCATATATTTT.

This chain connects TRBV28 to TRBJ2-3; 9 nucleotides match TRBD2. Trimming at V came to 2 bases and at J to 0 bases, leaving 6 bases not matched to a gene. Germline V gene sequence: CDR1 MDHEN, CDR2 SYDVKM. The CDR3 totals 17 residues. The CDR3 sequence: CASSLGGGGESTDTQYF. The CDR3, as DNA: TGTGCCAGCAGTTTAGGCGGCGGGGGGGAAAGCACAGATACGCAGTATTTT.

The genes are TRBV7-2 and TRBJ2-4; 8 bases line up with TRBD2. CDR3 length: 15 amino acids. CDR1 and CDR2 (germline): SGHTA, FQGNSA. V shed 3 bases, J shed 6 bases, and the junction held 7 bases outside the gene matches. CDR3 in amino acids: CASSFAGGGLNIQYF. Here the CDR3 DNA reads TGTGCCAGCAGCTTCGCGGGAGGAGGCCTAAACATTCAGTACTTC.